This TCR beta chain was sequenced for a study of blood T cell repertoires in COVID-19. Across the study: T cells, B-cell-depleted T cells, or PBMCs provided the cDNA or gDNA that served as material.

Participants were aged 18 to 89 years, lived in 25 or so US areas, and enrolled virtually. Participants' reported clinical history set cohort assignment. The study counted Cohort 3 donors as recovered given two negative PCRs, clearance, or symptom resolution. This table comes from immunoSEQ multiplex PCR, and its TCRdb copy is limited to in-frame clones, with some not included. The repertoire holds approximately 310,000 clones, 80% to 90% seen once, with 2.2% in the top ten. CDR3 length: 13 residues. V shed 3 bases and J shed 0 bases, with 7 bases lying between them. Germline lookup yields CDR1 SGDLS and CDR2 YYNGEE.

The TCR comes from a man between 25 and 39 years old who had recovered from COVID-19. This sequence joins TRBV9 and TRBJ2-7, with D unresolved. Sequenced input: PBMCs or T cells enriched from blood (not recorded which). The CDR3 nucleotides read TGTGCCAGCAGCGGGGCGACCTCCTACGAGCAGTACTTC. Encoded protein: CASSGATSYEQYF. Filled out from reference TRBV9 and TRBJ2-7, the complete variable domain reads DSGVTQTPKHLITATGQRVTLRCSPRSGDLSVYWYQQSLDQGLQFLIQYYNGEERAKGNILERFSAQQFPDLHSELNLSSLELGDSALYFCASSGATSYEQYFGPGTRLTVT.